This T cell receptor (beta chain) was sequenced during a study of identical twins. Study conclusions and caveats: Conclusions relied on cross-sectional statistical analysis, not following the same donors. In cord blood, abundant beta clonotypes had fewer insertions; memory showed no trend. Out-of-frame alpha sequences shared by twins were enriched for low generation probability.

About this clonotype: The antigen remains unidentified. Compared with germline, one end of the junction differs, possibly owing to a read error.

Template switching added a universal primer binding site, and final cDNA carried unique molecular identifiers. Each CDR3 protein is one row after TCRdb ran MiXCR on the 5' RACE reads. The table includes some 1,700,000 distinct CDR3 sequences, about 32% detected once. Germline assignment: CDR1 SGHRS and CDR2 YFSETQ. This CDR3 has 14 amino acids. Source material: cord blood. The chain carries TRBV5-1 and TRBJ2-3; 9 bases are shared with TRBD1. This sequence originates from a newborn girl in good health. As DNA, the CDR3 is TGCGCCTGCAGCTATTGGGACAGGGCAGATACGCAGTATTTT. Translated, it gives CACSYWDRADTQYF.